These 10 T cell receptor beta chains were sequenced from one sample in a study of identical twins. TCRdb itself ran the 5' RACE reads through MiXCR, one entry per CDR3 protein. The top ten clones hold around 3% of a sample with approximately 500,000 distinct CDR3 sequences, around 24% of them seen once. Another study also made use of these data, one on T cells expressing NK-cell markers.

Sequenced material: CD4+ T cells sorted from blood. Source of these receptors: a woman aged 18-29 years in good health.

The chain is built from TRBV29-1 and TRBJ2-5; tentatively, D is TRBD2 (7 bases). The length of the CDR3 is 13 residues. Per the germline V gene, CDR1 is SQVTM and CDR2 is ANQGSEA. V was cut by 6 bases and J by 5 bases, with 16 bases left in between. The CDR3: CSVGRGGAETQYF. DNA of the CDR3: TGCAGCGTGGGGAGGGGGGGTGCCGAGACCCAGTACTTC.

This rearrangement joins TRBV7-9 to TRBJ1-5; no firm D call. Trimming shortened V by 1 base and J by 5 bases, and 12 bases separated the two germline ends. Germline values: CDR1 SEHNR, CDR2 FQNEAQ (reference sequence). CDR3 size: 15 residues. CDR3 bases: TGTGCCAGCAGCTTAGTAACCGGCGGGGATCAGCCCCAGCATTTT. Its translation: CASSLVTGGDQPQHF.

The gene calls are TRBV6-5 and TRBJ2-1; 8 bases are shared with TRBD1. CDR3 length: 13 amino acids. The germline V gene has CDR1 MNHEY and CDR2 SVGAGI. V lost 5 bases to trimming and J lost 16 bases; unmatched junction nucleotides: 13. The CDR3 loop is CASSNDRGGLDFF. The CDR3 nucleotides read TGTGCCAGCAGTAACGACAGGGGAGGCTTGGACTTCTTC.

This clonotype was seen more than once but under ten times. The chain combines TRBV6-5 with TRBJ1-4; tentatively, D is TRBD1 (5 bases). The germline V gene has CDR1 MNHEY and CDR2 SVGAGI. The length of the CDR3 is 15 residues. With 10 bases removed from V and 10 bases from J, the gap between germline ends came to 25 bases. CDR3 region: CATAVRIITQGKLFF. CDR3 DNA sequence: TGTGCCACAGCAGTTAGAATAATAACTCAGGGAAAACTGTTTTTT.

This chain links TRBV3-1 with TRBJ2-3; D is ambiguous. Trimming took 4 bases from V and 0 from J, leaving 20 bases between them. Per germline, CDR1 LGHDT and CDR2 YNNKEL (reference sequence). The CDR3 extends over 18 amino acids. The CDR3 spells CASSPYINSRTSTDTQYF. The CDR3 DNA reads TGTGCCAGCAGCCCCTACATAAACAGCCGAACTAGCACAGATACGCAGTATTTT.

This clonotype came up once. The chain employs TRBV20-1 and TRBJ2-5; 7 bases agree with TRBD1. Germline V gene sequence: CDR1 DFQATT, CDR2 SNEGSKA (reference sequence). Trimming took 3 bases from V and 4 from J; bases not matched to a gene: 8. The CDR3 sequence is 14 residues long. CDR3 protein: CSARVQGIRETQYF. CDR3 DNA sequence: TGCAGTGCTAGGGTACAGGGGATAAGAGAGACCCAGTACTTC.

V and J are TRBV5-1 and TRBJ2-5, with 9 nucleotides matching TRBD1. The V and J ends lost 4 bases and 3 bases, in that order; junction bases with no gene match: 10. The germline gives CDR1 SGHRS, CDR2 YFSETQ. The CDR3 contains 16 residues. The CDR3 loop is CASSNRDREIEETQYF. The CDR3 DNA sequence: TGCGCCAGCAGCAACCGGGACAGGGAGATAGAAGAGACCCAGTACTTC.

V is TRBV7-2 and J is TRBJ2-2; D uncertain. Deletions cut 1 base from V and 1 base from J, with 10 bases between. The CDR3 has 16 amino acids. The germline V gene encodes CDR1 SGHTA and CDR2 FQGNSA. As DNA, the CDR3 is TGTGCCAGCAGCTTAGGTATCGGCAGGAACACCGGGGAGCTGTTTTTT. Its protein is CASSLGIGRNTGELFF.

This clonotype turned up a few times. The chain combines TRBV4-2 with TRBJ1-4, with 10 bases matching TRBD1. With 5 bases clipped from V and 7 bases from J, the junction kept 7 bases outside the gene matches. From germline, CDR1 is LGHNA and CDR2 YNFKEQ. The CDR3 sequence is 15 residues long. The CDR3 coding sequence is TGTGCCAGCAGCTTCGACAGGGGGCAGGGTGAAAAACTGTTTTTT. This encodes CASSFDRGQGEKLFF.

The rearrangement links TRBV9 to TRBJ2-3; 9 bases match TRBD2. The V gene's germline CDR1 is SGDLS and CDR2 YYNGEE. The V and J ends lost 4 bases and 2 bases, in that order; junction bases with no gene match: 8. The CDR3 consists of 16 residues. The CDR3, as DNA: TGTGCCAGCAGCCCCGTTAGCGGGAGAACCACAGATACGCAGTATTTT. Amino acids: CASSPVSGRTTDTQYF.